This T cell receptor beta chain was sequenced during a study of graft-versus-host responses after intestinal transplantation. CDR1 and CDR2 from the germline V gene are MNHEY and SVGAGI. Trimming stripped 6 bases from V and 3 bases from J, with 15 bases between. The CDR3 is 15 amino acids. The study's findings and limits: Some patients had graft-donor T cell macrochimerism. In their allografts, the ratios of graft-versus-host to host-versus-graft T cell clones were high.

Measured with immunoSEQ multiplex PCR; TCRdb has only the in-frame clones, and not every one. The repertoire holds tens of thousands of clones, with around nine tenths as singletons. Turning to this clone: Its cognate antigen is unknown.

Sample: PBMCs, taken 26 days after transplant. This chain links TRBV6-5 with TRBJ1-5; no clear D gene. This clonotype was sampled from a human patient who received an intestinal transplant, so some T cells may come from the graft donor. As DNA, the CDR3 is TGTGCCAGCAGGGAGACTCCCCGAGACAATCAGCCCCAGCATTTT. Protein product: CASRETPRDNQPQHF.